A selection of T cell receptor beta chains follows, all from one sample in a study of blood T cell repertoires in COVID-19. The data were produced by immunoSEQ multiplex PCR, yet TCRdb's version contains in-frame clones alone and is incomplete. The profile shows approximately 45,000 clones, over 75% of them singletons. Material for sequencing was peripheral blood. These receptors originate from a human donor in a cohort sampled during active COVID-19. Both conserved end residues are trimmed from each CDR3.

v_gene: TRBV4-3; CDR3aa: ASSQETTGSGAGELF
v_gene: TRBV7-2; CDR3aa: ASSPSGGGTYEQY
v_gene: TRBV18; CDR3aa: ASSPSRAFSGNTIY
v_gene: TRBV6-2/TRBV6-3; CDR3aa: ASSRDRRTNYGYT
v_gene: TRBV5-6; CDR3aa: ASSIRGTDSPLH
v_gene: TRBV28; CDR3aa: ASSPPVVYEQY
v_gene: TRBV3-1/TRBV3-2; CDR3aa: ASSHPKMSGVTDTQY
v_gene: TRBV28; CDR3aa: ASTLGRGVWETQY
v_gene: TRBV6-2/TRBV6-3; CDR3aa: ASSYPQTSLSSYEQY
v_gene: TRBV12-3/TRBV12-4; CDR3aa: ASSEPGNTEAF
v_gene: TRBV7-9; CDR3aa: ASSLRLGAGTDTQY
v_gene: TRBV6-6; CDR3aa: ASSSGQGENSPLH
v_gene: TRBV5-4; CDR3aa: ASSPPTLAGGFYEQY
v_gene: TRBV5-5; CDR3aa: ASSPLAGGKDTQY
v_gene: TRBV9; CDR3aa: ASSVNWDSYNEQF
v_gene: TRBV19; CDR3aa: ASTPSGVTGDEQF
v_gene: TRBV5-4; CDR3aa: ASSPYAGGENYGYT
v_gene: TRBV11-2; CDR3aa: ASSQTRGQGYT
v_gene: TRBV9; CDR3aa: ASSVGQGNEQF
v_gene: TRBV5-8; CDR3aa: ASRPSKRRPAYNEQF
v_gene: TRBV3-1/TRBV3-2; CDR3aa: ASSPDTVPNSPLH
v_gene: TRBV7-2; CDR3aa: ASSLKRVRSEAF
v_gene: TRBV28; CDR3aa: ASSFRLYEQY
v_gene: TRBV27; CDR3aa: ASSQAGVSGNTIY
v_gene: TRBV19; CDR3aa: ATEDRENTEAF
v_gene: TRBV3-1/TRBV3-2; CDR3aa: ASSQGTSFGTDTQY
v_gene: TRBV10-3; CDR3aa: ATSKHQDRGSLRYNEQF
v_gene: TRBV28; CDR3aa: ASSLSGPQARTEAF
v_gene: TRBV6-5; CDR3aa: ASSYGSQATNEKLF
v_gene: TRBV30; CDR3aa: AWTPQGGEQY
v_gene: TRBV7-8; CDR3aa: ASSLFVQGGSPLH
v_gene: TRBV28; CDR3aa: ASIDPGQSPYEQY
v_gene: TRBV18; CDR3aa: ASSPIEGQTLHTDTQY
v_gene: TRBV7-2; CDR3aa: ASSQGLAGGGTQY
v_gene: TRBV28; CDR3aa: ASSPDNRPSNEQF
v_gene: TRBV7-3; CDR3aa: ASSLIRDTGELF
v_gene: TRBV18; CDR3aa: ASSPRQSSSGNTIY
v_gene: TRBV15; CDR3aa: ATSRDVQETQY
v_gene: TRBV18; CDR3aa: ASSPGAGNTNEKLF
v_gene: TRBV5-1; CDR3aa: ASSLQGAGGYT
v_gene: TRBV28; CDR3aa: AIQLNTEAF
v_gene: TRBV11-2; CDR3aa: ASSLGRDGYT
v_gene: TRBV19; CDR3aa: ASSKTDSTNEKLF
v_gene: TRBV19; CDR3aa: ASSLQQGNQPQH
v_gene: TRBV14; CDR3aa: ASSHRDRLDEQY
v_gene: TRBV29-1; CDR3aa: SVKGNLNSPLH
v_gene: TRBV11-2; CDR3aa: ASSLSQAPNIQY
v_gene: TRBV4-3; CDR3aa: ASSQESGAGANVLT
v_gene: TRBV27; CDR3aa: ASGTLAGRREQF
v_gene: TRBV6-6; CDR3aa: ASSLFPGLRSSYNEQF